Listed below are T cell receptor beta chains from one sample, sequenced in a study of T-cell memory formation after mild COVID-19. TCRdb reanalysed the 5' RACE reads using MiXCR and keeps one entry per CDR3 protein. The profile shows 250,000 to 350,000 distinct CDR3 sequences, around 15% of them singletons. Sequences were obtained from PBMCs or a T cell subset sorted from them (not recorded which). These receptors were taken from a man aged 18 to 29 who had mild COVID-19 (a few samples of this study predate the infection). Cell type and time point are not known. The CDR3 runs from the conserved cysteine through the conserved F or W. The D gene is left open where the match is weak. The size entry is marked missing in some rows and otherwise reads once, few, many or a size class.

len: 16
abundance: NA
j_gene: TRBJ2-1
d_gene: NA
v_gene: TRBV7-3
CDR3aa: CASSSVTGAGEGEQFF
CDR3nt: TGTGCCAGCAGCTCCGTGACGGGGGCGGGTGAGGGAGAGCAGTTCTTC

len: 15
abundance: few
j_gene: TRBJ1-2
d_gene: NA
v_gene: TRBV7-6
CDR3aa: CASSLGRSGLGGYTF
CDR3nt: TGTGCCAGCAGCTTAGGACGGTCGGGGCTCGGAGGCTACACCTTC

len: 12
abundance: NA
j_gene: TRBJ2-7
d_gene: NA
v_gene: TRBV13
CDR3aa: CASSTTGNEQYF
CDR3nt: TGTGCCAGCAGCACAACAGGGAACGAGCAGTACTTC

len: 15
abundance: NA
j_gene: TRBJ2-7
d_gene: NA
v_gene: TRBV7-9
CDR3aa: CASSETGPSSYEQYF
CDR3nt: TGTGCCAGCAGCGAGACAGGCCCGAGCTCCTACGAGCAGTACTTC

len: 15
abundance: few
j_gene: TRBJ2-7
d_gene: NA
v_gene: TRBV9
CDR3aa: CASSVAYQGTYEQYF
CDR3nt: TGTGCCAGCAGCGTAGCTTACCAGGGTACCTACGAGCAGTACTTC

len: 15
abundance: few
j_gene: TRBJ1-5
d_gene: NA
v_gene: TRBV2
CDR3aa: CASSEQGLSNQPQHF
CDR3nt: TGTGCCAGCAGTGAACAGGGGCTGAGCAATCAGCCCCAGCATTTT

len: 11
abundance: many
j_gene: TRBJ2-7
d_gene: NA
v_gene: TRBV12-3/TRBV12-4
CDR3aa: CASSLNYEQYF
CDR3nt: TGTGCCAGCAGTCTGAACTACGAGCAGTACTTC

len: 13
abundance: many
j_gene: TRBJ2-7
d_gene: NA
v_gene: TRBV28
CDR3aa: CASIRGFEDEQYF
CDR3nt: TGTGCCAGCATCCGGGGGTTTGAGGACGAGCAGTACTTC

len: 16
abundance: NA
j_gene: TRBJ2-5
d_gene: TRBD2
v_gene: TRBV6-1
CDR3aa: CASSRLAGGSPGSQYF
CDR3nt: TGTGCCAGCAGTCGACTAGCGGGGGGCTCACCTGGTTCCCAGTACTTC

len: 19
abundance: few
j_gene: TRBJ2-3
d_gene: TRBD2
v_gene: TRBV4-1
CDR3aa: CASSQDSGLAGARGDTQYF
CDR3nt: TGCGCCAGCAGCCAAGACTCGGGACTAGCGGGGGCTAGGGGAGATACGCAGTATTTT

len: 15
abundance: many
j_gene: TRBJ2-1
d_gene: NA
v_gene: TRBV20-1
CDR3aa: CSARDLAGPYNEQFF
CDR3nt: TGCAGTGCTAGAGATTTGGCGGGGCCCTACAATGAGCAGTTCTTC

len: 14
abundance: few
j_gene: TRBJ1-6
d_gene: NA
v_gene: TRBV6-2/TRBV6-3
CDR3aa: CASSYYRDNSPLHF
CDR3nt: TGTGCCAGCAGTTACTACAGGGATAATTCACCCCTCCACTTT

len: 17
abundance: few
j_gene: TRBJ1-1
d_gene: NA
v_gene: TRBV7-9
CDR3aa: CASSNRIPGPMNTEAFF
CDR3nt: TGTGCCAGCAGCAACCGGATTCCGGGACCGATGAACACTGAAGCTTTCTTT

len: 15
abundance: NA
j_gene: TRBJ1-3
d_gene: NA
v_gene: TRBV7-9
CDR3aa: CASSVTAFSGNTIYF
CDR3nt: TGTGCCAGCAGCGTTACAGCCTTCTCTGGAAACACCATATATTTT

len: 14
abundance: NA
j_gene: TRBJ2-5
d_gene: NA
v_gene: TRBV28
CDR3aa: CASSLWVNQETQYF
CDR3nt: TGTGCCAGCAGTTTATGGGTGAACCAAGAGACCCAGTACTTC

len: 14
abundance: few
j_gene: TRBJ2-5
d_gene: NA
v_gene: TRBV5-1
CDR3aa: CASSFLGQGGTQYF
CDR3nt: TGCGCCAGCAGCTTCCTTGGGCAGGGAGGGACCCAGTACTTC